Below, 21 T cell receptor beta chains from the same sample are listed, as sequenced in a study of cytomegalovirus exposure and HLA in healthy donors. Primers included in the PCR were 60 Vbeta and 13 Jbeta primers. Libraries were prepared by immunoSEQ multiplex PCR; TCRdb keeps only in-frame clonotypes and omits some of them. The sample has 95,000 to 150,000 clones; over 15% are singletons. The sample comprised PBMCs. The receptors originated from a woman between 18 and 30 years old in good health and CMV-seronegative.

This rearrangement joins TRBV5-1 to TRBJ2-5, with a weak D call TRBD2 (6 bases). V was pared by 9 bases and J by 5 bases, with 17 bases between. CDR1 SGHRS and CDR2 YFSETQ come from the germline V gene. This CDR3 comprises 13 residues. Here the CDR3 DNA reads TGCGCCACCACGGGAGAATCTTACGAGACCCAGTACTTC. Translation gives CATTGESYETQYF. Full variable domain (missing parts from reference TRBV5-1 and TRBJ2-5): KAGVTQTPRYLIKTRGQQVTLSCSPISGHRSVSWYQQTPGQGLQFLFEYFSETQRNKGNFPGRFSGRQFSNSRSEMNVSTLELGDSALYLCATTGESYETQYFGPGTRLLVL.

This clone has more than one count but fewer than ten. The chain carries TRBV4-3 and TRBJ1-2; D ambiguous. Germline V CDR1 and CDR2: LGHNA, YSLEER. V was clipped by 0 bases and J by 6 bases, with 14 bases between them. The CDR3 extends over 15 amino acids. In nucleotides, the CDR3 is TGCGCCAGCAGCCAAGACGGAACGAGGGTGAATGGCTACACCTTC. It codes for CASSQDGTRVNGYTF.

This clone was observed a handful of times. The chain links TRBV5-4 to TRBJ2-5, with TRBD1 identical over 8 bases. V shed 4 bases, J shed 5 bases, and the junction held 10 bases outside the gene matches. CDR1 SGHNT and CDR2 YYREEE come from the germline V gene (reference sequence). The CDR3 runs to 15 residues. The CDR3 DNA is TGTGCCAGCAGCCCCACTGGACAGGGACCGGAGACCCAGTACTTC. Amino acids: CASSPTGQGPETQYF.

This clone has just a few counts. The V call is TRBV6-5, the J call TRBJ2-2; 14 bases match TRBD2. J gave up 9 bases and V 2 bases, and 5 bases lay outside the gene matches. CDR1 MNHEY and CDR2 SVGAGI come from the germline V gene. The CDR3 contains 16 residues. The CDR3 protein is CASSYRTSGRSRELFF. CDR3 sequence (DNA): TGTGCCAGCAGTTACAGGACTAGCGGGAGGTCAAGGGAGCTGTTTTTT.

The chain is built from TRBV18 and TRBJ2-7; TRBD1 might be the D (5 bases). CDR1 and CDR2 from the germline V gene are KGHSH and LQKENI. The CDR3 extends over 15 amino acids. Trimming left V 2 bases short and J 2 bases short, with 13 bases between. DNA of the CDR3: TGTGCCAGCTCACCAATCATCGTCAGGGCCTACGAGCAGTACTTC. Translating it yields CASSPIIVRAYEQYF.

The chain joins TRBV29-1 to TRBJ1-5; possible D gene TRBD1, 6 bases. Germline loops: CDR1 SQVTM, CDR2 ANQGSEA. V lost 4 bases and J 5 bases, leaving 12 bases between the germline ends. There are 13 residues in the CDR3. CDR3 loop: CSVGMGADQPQHF. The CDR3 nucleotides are TGCAGCGTTGGGATGGGGGCCGATCAGCCCCAGCATTTT. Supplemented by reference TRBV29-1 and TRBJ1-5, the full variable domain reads SAVISQKPSRDICQRGTSLTIQCQVDSQVTMMFWYRQQPGQSLTLIATANQGSEATYESGFVIDKFPISRPNLTFSTLTVSNMSPEDSSIYLCSVGMGADQPQHFGDGTRLSIL.

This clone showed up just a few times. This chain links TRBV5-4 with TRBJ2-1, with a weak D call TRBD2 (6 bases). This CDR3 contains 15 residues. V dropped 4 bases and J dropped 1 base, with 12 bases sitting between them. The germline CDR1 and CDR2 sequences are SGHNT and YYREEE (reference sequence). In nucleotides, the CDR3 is TGTGCCAGCAGCATCCTAGCGAGTTCCTACAATGAGCAGTTCTTC. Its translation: CASSILASSYNEQFF.

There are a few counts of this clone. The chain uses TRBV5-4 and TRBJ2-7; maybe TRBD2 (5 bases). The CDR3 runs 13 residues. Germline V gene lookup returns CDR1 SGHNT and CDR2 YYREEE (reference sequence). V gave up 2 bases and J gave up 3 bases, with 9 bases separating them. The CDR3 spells CASSFLGGYEQYF. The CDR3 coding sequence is TGTGCCAGCAGCTTCCTAGGAGGCTACGAGCAGTACTTC.

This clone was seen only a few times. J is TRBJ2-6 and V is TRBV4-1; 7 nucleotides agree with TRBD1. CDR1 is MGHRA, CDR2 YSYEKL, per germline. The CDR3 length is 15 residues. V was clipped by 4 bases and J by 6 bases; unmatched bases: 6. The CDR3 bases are TGCGCCAGCAGCCCCCATACAGGGGAGGCCAACGTCCTGACTTTC. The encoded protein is CASSPHTGEANVLTF.

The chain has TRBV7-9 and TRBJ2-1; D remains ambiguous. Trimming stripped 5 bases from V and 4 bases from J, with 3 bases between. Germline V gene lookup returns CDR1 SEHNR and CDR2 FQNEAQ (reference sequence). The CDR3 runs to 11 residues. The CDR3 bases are TGTGCCAGCAGCCCTTACAATGAGCAGTTCTTC. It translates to CASSPYNEQFF.

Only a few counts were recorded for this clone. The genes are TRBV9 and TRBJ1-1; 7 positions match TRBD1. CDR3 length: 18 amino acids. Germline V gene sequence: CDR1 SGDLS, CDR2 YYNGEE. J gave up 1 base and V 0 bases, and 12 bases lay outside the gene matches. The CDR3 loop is CASSVDRGGGDGNTEAFF. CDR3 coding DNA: TGTGCCAGCAGCGTAGACAGGGGTGGAGGAGATGGGAACACTGAAGCTTTCTTT.

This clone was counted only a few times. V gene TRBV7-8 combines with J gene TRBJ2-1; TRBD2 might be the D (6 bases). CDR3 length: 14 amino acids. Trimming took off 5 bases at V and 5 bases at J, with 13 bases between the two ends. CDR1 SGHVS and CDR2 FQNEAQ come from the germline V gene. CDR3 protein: CASSRSGGNNEQFF. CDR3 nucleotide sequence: TGTGCCAGCAGCCGATCCGGAGGGAACAATGAGCAGTTCTTC. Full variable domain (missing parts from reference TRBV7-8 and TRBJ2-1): GAGVSQSPRYKVAKRGQDVALRCDPISGHVSLFWYQQALGQGPEFLTYFQNEAQLDKSGLPSDRFFAERPEGSVSTLKIQRTQQEDSAVYLCASSRSGGNNEQFFGPGTRLTVL.

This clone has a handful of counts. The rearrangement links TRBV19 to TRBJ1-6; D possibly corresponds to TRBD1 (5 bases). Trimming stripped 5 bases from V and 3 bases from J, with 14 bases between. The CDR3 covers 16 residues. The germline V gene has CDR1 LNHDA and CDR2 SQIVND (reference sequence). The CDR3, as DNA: TGTGCCAGTAGTCCCCTCCAGGGCAACTATAATTCACCCCTCCACTTT. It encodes CASSPLQGNYNSPLHF.

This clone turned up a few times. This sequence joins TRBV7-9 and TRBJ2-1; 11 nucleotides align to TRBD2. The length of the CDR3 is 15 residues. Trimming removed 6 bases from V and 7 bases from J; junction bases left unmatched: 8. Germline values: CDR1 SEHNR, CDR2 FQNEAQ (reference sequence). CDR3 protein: CASSFLAGGFNEQFF. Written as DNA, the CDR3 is TGTGCCAGCAGTTTTTTAGCGGGAGGGTTTAATGAGCAGTTCTTC.

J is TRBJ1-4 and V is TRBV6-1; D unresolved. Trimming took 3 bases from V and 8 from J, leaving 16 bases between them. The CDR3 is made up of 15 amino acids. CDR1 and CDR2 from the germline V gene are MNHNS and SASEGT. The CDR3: CASSDFGNREEKLFF. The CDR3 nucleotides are TGTGCCAGCAGTGATTTCGGGAACCGAGAAGAAAAACTGTTTTTT.

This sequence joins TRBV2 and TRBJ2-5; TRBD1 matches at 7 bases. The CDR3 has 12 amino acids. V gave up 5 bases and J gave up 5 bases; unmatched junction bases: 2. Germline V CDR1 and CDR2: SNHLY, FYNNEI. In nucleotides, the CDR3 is TGTGCCAGCAGTCTGGACAGGGAGACCCAGTACTTC. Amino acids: CASSLDRETQYF.

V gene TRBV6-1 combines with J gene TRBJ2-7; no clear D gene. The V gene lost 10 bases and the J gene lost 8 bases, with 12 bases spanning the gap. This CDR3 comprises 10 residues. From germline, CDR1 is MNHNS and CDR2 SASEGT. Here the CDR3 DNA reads TGTGCCACCAGCGTAAGCCAGCAGTACTTC. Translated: CATSVSQQYF.

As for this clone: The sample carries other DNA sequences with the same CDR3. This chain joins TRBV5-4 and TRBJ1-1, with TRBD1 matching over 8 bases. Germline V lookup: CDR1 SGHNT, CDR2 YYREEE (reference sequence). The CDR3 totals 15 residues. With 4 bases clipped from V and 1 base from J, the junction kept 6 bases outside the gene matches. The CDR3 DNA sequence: TGTGCCAGCAGCCCCCGCAGGGGGCAGAACACTGAAGCTTTCTTT. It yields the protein CASSPRRGQNTEAFF.

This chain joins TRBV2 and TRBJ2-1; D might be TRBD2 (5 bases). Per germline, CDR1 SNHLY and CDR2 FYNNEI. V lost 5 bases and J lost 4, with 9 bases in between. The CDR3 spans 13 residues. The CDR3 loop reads CASSTRGYNEQFF. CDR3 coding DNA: TGTGCCAGCAGTACTAGAGGGTACAATGAGCAGTTCTTC.

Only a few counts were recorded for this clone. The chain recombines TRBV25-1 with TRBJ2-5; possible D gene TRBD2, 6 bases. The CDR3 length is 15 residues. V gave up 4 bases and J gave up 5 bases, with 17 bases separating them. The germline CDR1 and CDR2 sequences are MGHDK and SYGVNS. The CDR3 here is CASSGRGRDGETQYF. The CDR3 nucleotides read TGTGCCAGCAGTGGGAGGGGCAGGGATGGGGAGACCCAGTACTTC.

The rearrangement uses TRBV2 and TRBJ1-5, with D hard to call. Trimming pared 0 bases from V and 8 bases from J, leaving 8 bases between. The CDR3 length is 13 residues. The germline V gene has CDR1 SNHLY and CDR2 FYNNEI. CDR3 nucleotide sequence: TGTGCCAGCAGTGAAGCTTATACGGAGCCCCAGCATTTT. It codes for CASSEAYTEPQHF. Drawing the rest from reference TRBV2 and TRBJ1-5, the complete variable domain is EPEVTQTPSHQVTQMGQEVILRCVPISNHLYFYWYRQILGQKVEFLVSFYNNEISEKSEIFDDQFSVERPDGSNFTLKIRSTKLEDSAMYFCASSEAYTEPQHFGDGTRLSIL.